Below, 7 T cell receptor beta chains from the same sample are listed, as sequenced in a study of a mutant IDH1 vaccine in newly diagnosed glioma. Time point of the sample: week 5, during vaccination. With topical imiquimod, each dose of the vaccine consisted of 300 ug of mutant IDH1 20-mer peptide. These receptors lack a known antigen. Clones were read by immunoSEQ multiplex PCR, and TCRdb kept only the in-frame ones, dropping some. The table records approximately 57,000 clones, 82% of them present only once. Specimen: PBMCs, collected from a glioma patient whose treatment included an IDH1 peptide vaccine. Receptors originate from a woman under 30 with glioma. Some clones in this sample may be carry-over from other donors' samples.

This chain links TRBV10-2 with TRBJ1-5, with a possible D match to TRBD1 (6 bases). The CDR3 length is 14 residues. The V gene lost 8 bases and the J gene lost 1 base, with 12 bases spanning the gap. Looked up from germline, CDR1 is WSHSY and CDR2 is SAAADI. CDR3 loop: CASRDTRSNQPQHF. CDR3 DNA sequence: TGCGCCAGCCGGGACACTAGAAGCAATCAGCCCCAGCATTTT.

V is TRBV13 and J is TRBJ2-6, with unresolved D. The V gene lost 4 bases and the J gene lost 0 bases, with 4 bases spanning the gap. Germline CDR1 PRHDT, CDR2 FYEKMQ (reference sequence). This CDR3 contains 14 residues. The CDR3 spells CASSSNSGANVLTF. The CDR3, as DNA: TGTGCCAGCAGCTCCAACTCTGGGGCCAACGTCCTGACTTTC.

With regard to this clone: At one of its ends the junction is not consistent with the germline gene, which may arise from a read error. The V call is TRBV5-1, the J call TRBJ2-3; D is possibly TRBD1 (6 bases). Germline V gene data show CDR1 as SGHRS and CDR2 as YFSETQ. This CDR3 has 14 residues. The CDR3 region is CASSLASRTDTQCF. The CDR3, as DNA: TGCGCCAGCAGCTTGGCCAGTAGGACAGATACGCAGTGTTTT.

V gene TRBV7-3 combines with J gene TRBJ2-5; D is perhaps TRBD2 (6 bases). The V gene lost 1 base and the J gene lost 2 bases, with 17 bases spanning the gap. Germline loops: CDR1 SGHTA, CDR2 FQGTGA. This CDR3 contains 17 residues. CDR3 DNA sequence: TGTGCCAGCAGCTTAAGCCCATCCCGACTAGGACAAGAGACCCAGTACTTC. It is translated as CASSLSPSRLGQETQYF.

The rearrangement links TRBV6-5 to TRBJ1-2; TRBD1 is a possible D gene (6 bases). Germline V lookup: CDR1 MNHEY, CDR2 SVGAGI. There are 14 residues in the CDR3. The V and J ends lost 0 bases and 5 bases respectively, with 10 bases between them. The CDR3 DNA reads as TGTGCCAGCAGTTACTCGGGGGCCTTATATGGCTACACCTTC. This translates into CASSYSGALYGYTF.

V and J are TRBV6-5 and TRBJ1-1; D is undetermined. This CDR3 is built from 15 residues. Trimming left V 8 bases short and J 3 bases short, with 19 bases between. CDR1 is MNHEY and CDR2 is SVGAGI in the germline V gene. The DNA for the CDR3 is TGTGCCAGCGTCCGGCAGGTCGCGTATCACACTGAAGCTTTCTTT. It translates to CASVRQVAYHTEAFF.

The chain uses TRBV10-1 and TRBJ1-5, with unresolved D. CDR1 WNHNN and CDR2 SYGVQD come from the germline V gene (reference sequence). The CDR3 totals 13 residues. Trimming removed 0 bases at V and 5 bases at J, with 5 bases between. The CDR3 protein is CASSESPDQPQHF. The CDR3 bases are TGCGCCAGCAGTGAGTCACCCGATCAGCCCCAGCATTTT.